This T cell receptor (beta chain) appears in the sequencing data of a study of Graves' ophthalmopathy and Graves' hyperthyroidism. Study-wide results and limits: In blood appeared most of the expanded thyroid clonotypes whose frequency exceeded 0.001. From stable hyperthyroidism, ophthalmopathy was separated by a 13-signature model with 87.88% sensitivity and around 80% specificity.

The CDR3 is 14 residues long. Remarks on this clonotype: Its antigen is undetermined. The junction does not match germline at one end; this may be a read error.

Recruitment covered hyperthyroidism patients aged 18 to 65 whose new diagnosis was of under 2 months' duration. Clinicians made diagnoses from clinical symptoms, serum thyroxine, TRAb, thyroid ultrasound and orbital computed tomography. Amplifying from RNA transcripts, the study obtained TCR beta CDR3 regions. Following a first-round RT-PCR that used HTBI primers, a second-round multiplex PCR was carried out. TCRdb reanalysed the multiplex PCR reads using MiXCR and keeps one entry per CDR3 protein. The table records over a million distinct CDR3 sequences, 35% to 40% of them present only once. This clonotype originated in an adult man with Graves' hyperthyroidism. What was sequenced was peripheral blood or thyroid tissue (not recorded which). The chain recombines TRBV12-3 or TRBV12-4 with TRBJ1-6, with 7 bases lining up with TRBD1. The CDR3 sequence: CASKTGQENSPRHF. The CDR3 DNA is TGTGCCAGCAAGACAGGACAGGAGAATTCACCCCGCCACTTT.